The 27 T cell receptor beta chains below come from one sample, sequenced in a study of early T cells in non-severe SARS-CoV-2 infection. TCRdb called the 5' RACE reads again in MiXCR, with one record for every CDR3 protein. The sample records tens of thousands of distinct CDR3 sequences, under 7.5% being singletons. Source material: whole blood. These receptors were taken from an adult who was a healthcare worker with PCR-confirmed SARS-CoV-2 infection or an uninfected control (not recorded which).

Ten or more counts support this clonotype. CDR3 coding DNA: TGCGCCAGCAGCCCGACAGGGGGATCGTCTGGAAACACCATATATTTT. Protein sequence: CASSPTGGSSGNTIYF. The chain links TRBV5-1 to TRBJ1-3, with TRBD1 matching 9 bases. The CDR3 runs 16 residues. V shed 4 bases and J 1 base; nucleotides not matched to a gene: 6. From germline, CDR1 is SGHRS and CDR2 YFSETQ.

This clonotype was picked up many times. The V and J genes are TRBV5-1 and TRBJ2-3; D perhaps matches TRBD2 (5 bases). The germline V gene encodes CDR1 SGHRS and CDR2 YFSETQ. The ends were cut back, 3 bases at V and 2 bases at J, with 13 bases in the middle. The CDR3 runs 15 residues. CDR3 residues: CASSSDWHNTDTQYF. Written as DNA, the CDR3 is TGCGCCAGCAGCTCGGACTGGCACAACACAGATACGCAGTATTTT.

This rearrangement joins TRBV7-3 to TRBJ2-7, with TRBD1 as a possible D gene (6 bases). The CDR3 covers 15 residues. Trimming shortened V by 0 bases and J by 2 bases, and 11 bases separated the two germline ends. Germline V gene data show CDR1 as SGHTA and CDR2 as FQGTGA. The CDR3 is CASSLTSGVPYEQYF. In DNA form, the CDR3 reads TGTGCCAGCAGCTTAACGTCAGGGGTACCCTACGAGCAGTACTTC. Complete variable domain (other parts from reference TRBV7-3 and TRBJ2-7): GAGVSQTPSNKVTEKGKYVELRCDPISGHTALYWYRQSLGQGPEFLIYFQGTGAADDSGLPNDRFFAVRPEGSVSTLKIQRTERGDSAVYLCASSLTSGVPYEQYFGPGTRLTVT.

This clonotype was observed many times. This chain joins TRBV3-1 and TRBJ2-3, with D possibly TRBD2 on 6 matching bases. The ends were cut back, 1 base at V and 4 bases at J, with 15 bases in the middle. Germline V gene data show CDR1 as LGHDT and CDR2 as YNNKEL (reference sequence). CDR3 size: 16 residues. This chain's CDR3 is CASSQGTTNGADTQYF. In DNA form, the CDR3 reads TGTGCCAGCAGCCAAGGGACTACGAACGGGGCAGATACGCAGTATTTT.

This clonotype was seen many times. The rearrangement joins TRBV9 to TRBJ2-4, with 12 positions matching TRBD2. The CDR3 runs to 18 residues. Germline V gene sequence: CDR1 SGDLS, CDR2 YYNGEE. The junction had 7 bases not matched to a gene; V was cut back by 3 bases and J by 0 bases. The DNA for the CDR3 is TGTGCCAGCAGCGAGGGACTAGCGGGTCCCGGAGCCAAAAACATTCAGTACTTC. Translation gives CASSEGLAGPGAKNIQYF.

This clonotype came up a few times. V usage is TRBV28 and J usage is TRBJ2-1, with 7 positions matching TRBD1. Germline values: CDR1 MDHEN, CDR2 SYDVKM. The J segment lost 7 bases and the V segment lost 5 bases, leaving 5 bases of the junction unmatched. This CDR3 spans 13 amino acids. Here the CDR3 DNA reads TGTGCCAGCAGTCTCCCGACAGGGAATGAGCAGTTCTTC. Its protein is CASSLPTGNEQFF.

The CDR3 spells CASSSIRTTYNEQFF. For the CDR3, the DNA is TGTGCCAGCAGCTCAATACGGACTACCTACAATGAGCAGTTCTTC. The chain carries TRBV7-9 and TRBJ2-1; possible D gene TRBD2, 6 bases. The CDR3 runs to 15 residues. V was clipped by 4 bases and J by 2 bases, with 12 bases between them. Germline CDR1 and CDR2: SEHNR and FQNEAQ (reference sequence).

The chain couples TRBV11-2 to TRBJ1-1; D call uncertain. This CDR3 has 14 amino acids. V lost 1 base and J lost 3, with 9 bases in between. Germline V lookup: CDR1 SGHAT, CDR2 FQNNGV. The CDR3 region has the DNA TGTGCCAGCAGCTTAGTCCGCGGATACACTGAAGCTTTCTTT. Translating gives CASSLVRGYTEAFF.

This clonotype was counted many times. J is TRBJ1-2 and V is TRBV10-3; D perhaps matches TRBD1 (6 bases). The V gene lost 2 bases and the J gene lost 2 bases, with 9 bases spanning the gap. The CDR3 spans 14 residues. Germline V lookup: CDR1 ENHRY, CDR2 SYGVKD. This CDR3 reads CAISEAQGNYGYTF. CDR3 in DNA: TGTGCCATCAGTGAGGCGCAGGGGAACTATGGCTACACCTTC.

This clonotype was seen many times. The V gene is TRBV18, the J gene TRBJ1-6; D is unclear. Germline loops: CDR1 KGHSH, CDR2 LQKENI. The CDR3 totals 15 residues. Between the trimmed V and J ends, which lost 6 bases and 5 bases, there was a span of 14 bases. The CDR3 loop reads CASSPQGADNSPLHF. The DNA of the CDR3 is TGTGCCAGCTCCCCTCAAGGAGCGGATAATTCACCCCTCCACTTT.

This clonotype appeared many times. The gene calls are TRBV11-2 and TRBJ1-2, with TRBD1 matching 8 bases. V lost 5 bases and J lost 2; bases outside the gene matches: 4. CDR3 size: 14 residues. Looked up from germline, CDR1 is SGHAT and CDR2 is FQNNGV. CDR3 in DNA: TGTGCCAGCAGCAGGGGACAGGCCAACTATGGCTACACCTTC. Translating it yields CASSRGQANYGYTF.

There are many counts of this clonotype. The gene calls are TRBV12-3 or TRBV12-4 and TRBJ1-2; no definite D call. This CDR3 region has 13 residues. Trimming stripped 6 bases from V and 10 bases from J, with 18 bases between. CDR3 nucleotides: TGTGCCAGCAGCCCGGGCCTAGCTAACCCCTACACCTTC. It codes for CASSPGLANPYTF.

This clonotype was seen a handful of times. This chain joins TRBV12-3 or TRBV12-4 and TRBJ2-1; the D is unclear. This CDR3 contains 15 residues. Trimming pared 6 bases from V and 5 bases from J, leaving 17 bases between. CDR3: CASSKKLVGNNEQFF. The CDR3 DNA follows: TGTGCCAGCAGCAAAAAGTTGGTGGGAAACAATGAGCAGTTCTTC.

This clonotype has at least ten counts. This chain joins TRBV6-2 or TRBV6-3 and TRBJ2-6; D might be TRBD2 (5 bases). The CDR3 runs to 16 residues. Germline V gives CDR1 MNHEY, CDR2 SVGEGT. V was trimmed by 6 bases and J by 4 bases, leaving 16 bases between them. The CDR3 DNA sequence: TGTGCCAGCAGCCGGGCCCAATCGGGAGGGGCCAACGTCCTGACTTTC. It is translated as CASSRAQSGGANVLTF.

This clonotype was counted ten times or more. Here the CDR3 DNA reads TGTGCCAGCAGAATCACTAGAACTGGGGCCAACGTCCTGACTTTC. It yields the protein CASRITRTGANVLTF. The chain employs TRBV2 and TRBJ2-6; D might be TRBD2 (5 bases). Between the trimmed V and J ends, which lost 6 bases and 2 bases, there was a span of 11 bases. The germline V gene encodes CDR1 SNHLY and CDR2 FYNNEI. CDR3 size: 15 residues.

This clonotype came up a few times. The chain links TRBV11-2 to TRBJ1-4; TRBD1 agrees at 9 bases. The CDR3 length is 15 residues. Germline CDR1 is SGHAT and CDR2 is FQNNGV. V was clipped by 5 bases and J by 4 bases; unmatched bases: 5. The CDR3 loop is CASSPRTGDNEKLFF. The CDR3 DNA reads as TGTGCCAGCAGCCCTCGGACAGGGGATAATGAAAAACTGTTTTTT.

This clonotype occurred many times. Written as DNA, the CDR3 is TGCGCCAGCAGCCCGACAGGGGGAGGAGAGACCCAGTACTTC. Amino acid sequence: CASSPTGGGETQYF. The chain joins TRBV4-1 to TRBJ2-5; 9 positions match TRBD1. Germline V gene sequence: CDR1 MGHRA, CDR2 YSYEKL. J gave up 4 bases and V 4 bases, and 4 bases lay outside the gene matches. This CDR3 is built from 14 residues.

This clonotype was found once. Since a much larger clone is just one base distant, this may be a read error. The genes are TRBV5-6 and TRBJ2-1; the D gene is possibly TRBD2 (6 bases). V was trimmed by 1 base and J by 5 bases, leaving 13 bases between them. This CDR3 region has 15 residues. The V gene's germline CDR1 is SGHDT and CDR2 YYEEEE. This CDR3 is CASSLRSGTNNEQFF. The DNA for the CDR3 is TGTGCCAGCAGCTTGCGTAGCGGCACCAACAATGAGCAGTTCTTC.

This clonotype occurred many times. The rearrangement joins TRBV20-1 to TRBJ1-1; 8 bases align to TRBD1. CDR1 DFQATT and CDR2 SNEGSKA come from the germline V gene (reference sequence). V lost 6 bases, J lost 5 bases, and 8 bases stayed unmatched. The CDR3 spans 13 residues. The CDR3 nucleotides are TGCAGTGCCTTTGACAGGGGTTTTACTGAAGCTTTCTTT. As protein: CSAFDRGFTEAFF.

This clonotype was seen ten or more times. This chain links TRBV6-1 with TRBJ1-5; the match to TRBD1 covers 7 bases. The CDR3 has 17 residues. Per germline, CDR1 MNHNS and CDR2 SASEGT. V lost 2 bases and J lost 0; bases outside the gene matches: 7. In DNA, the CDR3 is TGTGCCAGCAGTGAACCGACAGGGTCCGATAGCAATCAGCCCCAGCATTTT. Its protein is CASSEPTGSDSNQPQHF.

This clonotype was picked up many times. This CDR3 reads CASSSLTTSGSSYNEQFF. The CDR3 DNA is TGTGCCAGCAGTAGCCTGACAACTAGCGGGAGCTCCTACAATGAGCAGTTCTTC. The genes are TRBV28 and TRBJ2-1; 11 bases are a match to TRBD2. The CDR3 totals 18 residues. Unmatched junction bases numbered 9, after V lost 5 bases and J lost 0 bases. The germline V gene encodes CDR1 MDHEN and CDR2 SYDVKM. Looking up the rest from reference TRBV28 and TRBJ2-1 gives the full variable domain: DVKVTQSSRYLVKRTGEKVFLECVQDMDHENMFWYRQDPGLGLRLIYFSYDVKMKEKGDIPEGYSVSREKKERFSLILESASTNQTSMYLCASSSLTTSGSSYNEQFFGPGTRLTVL.

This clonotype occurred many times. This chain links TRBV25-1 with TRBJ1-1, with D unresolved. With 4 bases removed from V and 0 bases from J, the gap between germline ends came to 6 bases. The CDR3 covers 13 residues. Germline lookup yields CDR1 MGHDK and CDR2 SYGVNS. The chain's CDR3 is CASSGLMNTEAFF. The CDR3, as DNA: TGTGCCAGCAGTGGACTCATGAACACTGAAGCTTTCTTT. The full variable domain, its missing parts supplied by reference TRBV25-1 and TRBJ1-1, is EADIYQTPRYLVIGTGKKITLECSQTMGHDKMYWYQQDPGMELHLIHYSYGVNSTEKGDLSSESTVSRIRTEHFPLTLESARPSHTSQYLCASSGLMNTEAFFGQGTRLTVV.

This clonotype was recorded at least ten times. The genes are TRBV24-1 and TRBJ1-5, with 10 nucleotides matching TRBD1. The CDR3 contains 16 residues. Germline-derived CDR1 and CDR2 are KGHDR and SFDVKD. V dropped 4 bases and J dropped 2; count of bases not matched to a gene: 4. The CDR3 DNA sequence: TGTGCCACCAGTGAGCCCGGGACAGGGGGCAATCAGCCCCAGCATTTT. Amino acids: CATSEPGTGGNQPQHF.

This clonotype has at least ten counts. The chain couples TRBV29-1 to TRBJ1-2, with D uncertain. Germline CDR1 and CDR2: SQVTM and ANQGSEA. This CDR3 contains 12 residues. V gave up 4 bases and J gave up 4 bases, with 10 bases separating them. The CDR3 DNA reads TGCAGCGTTGCCGACTCCAGCTATGGCTACACCTTC. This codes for CSVADSSYGYTF. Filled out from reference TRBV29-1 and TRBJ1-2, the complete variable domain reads SAVISQKPSRDICQRGTSLTIQCQVDSQVTMMFWYRQQPGQSLTLIATANQGSEATYESGFVIDKFPISRPNLTFSTLTVSNMSPEDSSIYLCSVADSSYGYTFGSGTRLTVV.

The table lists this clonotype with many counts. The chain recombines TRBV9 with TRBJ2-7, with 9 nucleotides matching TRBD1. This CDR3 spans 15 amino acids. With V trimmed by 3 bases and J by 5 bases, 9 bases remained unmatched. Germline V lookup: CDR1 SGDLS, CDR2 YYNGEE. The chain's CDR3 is CASSGSGQGSHEQYF. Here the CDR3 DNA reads TGTGCCAGCAGCGGGTCGGGACAGGGTAGCCACGAGCAGTACTTC.

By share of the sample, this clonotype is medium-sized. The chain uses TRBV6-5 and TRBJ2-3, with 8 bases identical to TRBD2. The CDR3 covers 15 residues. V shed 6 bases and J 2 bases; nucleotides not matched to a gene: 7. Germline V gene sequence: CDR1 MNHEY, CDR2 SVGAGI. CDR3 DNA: TGTGCCAGCAGCTCTATTAGCGGGGACACAGATACGCAGTATTTT. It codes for CASSSISGDTDTQYF.

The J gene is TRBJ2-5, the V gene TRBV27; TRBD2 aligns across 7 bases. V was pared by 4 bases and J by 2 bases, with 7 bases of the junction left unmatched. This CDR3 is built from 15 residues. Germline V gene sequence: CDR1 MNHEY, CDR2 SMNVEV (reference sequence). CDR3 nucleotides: TGTGCCAGCAGTTCCGGACTAGATTTTCAAGAGACCCAGTACTTC. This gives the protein CASSSGLDFQETQYF.